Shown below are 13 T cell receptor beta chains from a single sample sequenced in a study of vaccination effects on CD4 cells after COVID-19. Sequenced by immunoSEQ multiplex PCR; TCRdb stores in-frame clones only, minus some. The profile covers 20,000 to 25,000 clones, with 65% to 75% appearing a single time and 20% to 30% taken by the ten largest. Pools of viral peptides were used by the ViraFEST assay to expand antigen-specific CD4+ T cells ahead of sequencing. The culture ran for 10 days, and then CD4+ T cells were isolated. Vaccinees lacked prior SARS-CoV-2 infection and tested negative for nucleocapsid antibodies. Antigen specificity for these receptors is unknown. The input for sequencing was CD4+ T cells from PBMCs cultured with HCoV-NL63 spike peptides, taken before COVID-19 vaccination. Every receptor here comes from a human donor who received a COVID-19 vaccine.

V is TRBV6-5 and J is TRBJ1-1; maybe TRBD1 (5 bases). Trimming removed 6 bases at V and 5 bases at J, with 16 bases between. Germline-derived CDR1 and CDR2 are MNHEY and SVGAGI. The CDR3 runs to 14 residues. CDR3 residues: CASSSGTPRTEAFF. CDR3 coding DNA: TGTGCCAGCAGCTCAGGGACTCCGAGGACTGAAGCTTTCTTT.

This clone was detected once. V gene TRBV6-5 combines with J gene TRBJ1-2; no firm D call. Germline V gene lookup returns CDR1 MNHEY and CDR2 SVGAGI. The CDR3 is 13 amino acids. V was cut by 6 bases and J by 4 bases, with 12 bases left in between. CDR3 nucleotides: TGTGCCAGCAGCCCCGTTGGGCCCTATGGCTACACCTTC. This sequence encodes CASSPVGPYGYTF.

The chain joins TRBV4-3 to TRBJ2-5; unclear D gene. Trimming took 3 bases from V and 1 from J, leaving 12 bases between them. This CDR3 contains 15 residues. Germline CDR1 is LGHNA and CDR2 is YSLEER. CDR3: CASSHRLGPQETQYF. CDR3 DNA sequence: TGCGCCAGCAGCCACCGTTTAGGTCCCCAAGAGACCCAGTACTTC.

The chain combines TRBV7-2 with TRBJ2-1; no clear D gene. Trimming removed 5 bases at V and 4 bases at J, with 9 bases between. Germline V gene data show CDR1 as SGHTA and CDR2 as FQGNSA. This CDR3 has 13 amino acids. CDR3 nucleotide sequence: TGTGCCAGCAGCCAGACCGTATACAATGAGCAGTTCTTC. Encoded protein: CASSQTVYNEQFF.

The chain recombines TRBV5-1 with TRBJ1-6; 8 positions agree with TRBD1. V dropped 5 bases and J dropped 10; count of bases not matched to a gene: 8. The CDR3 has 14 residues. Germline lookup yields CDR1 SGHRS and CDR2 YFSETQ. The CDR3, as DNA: TGCGCCAGCAGATCGACAGGGGCCGAATCACCCCTCCACTTT. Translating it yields CASRSTGAESPLHF.

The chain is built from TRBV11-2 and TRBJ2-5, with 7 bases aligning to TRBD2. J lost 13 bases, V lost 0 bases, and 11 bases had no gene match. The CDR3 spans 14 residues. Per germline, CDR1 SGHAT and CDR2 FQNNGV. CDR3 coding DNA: TGTGCCAGCAGCTTAGAGTCTAGCGGCCGGGGCTTGTACTTC. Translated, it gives CASSLESSGRGLYF.

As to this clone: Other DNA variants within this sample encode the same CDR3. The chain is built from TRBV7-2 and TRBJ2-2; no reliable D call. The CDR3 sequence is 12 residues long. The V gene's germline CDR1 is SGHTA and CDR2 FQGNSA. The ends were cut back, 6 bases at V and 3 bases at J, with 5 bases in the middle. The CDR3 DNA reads TGTGCCAGCAGTTCCGACACCGGGGAGCTGTTTTTT. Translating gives CASSSDTGELFF. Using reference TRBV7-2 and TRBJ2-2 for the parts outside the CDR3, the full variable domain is GAGVSQSPSNKVTEKGKDVELRCDPISGHTALYWYRQSLGQGLEFLIYFQGNSAPDKSGLPSDRFSAERTGGSVSTLTIQRTQQEDSAVYLCASSSDTGELFFGEGSRLTVL.

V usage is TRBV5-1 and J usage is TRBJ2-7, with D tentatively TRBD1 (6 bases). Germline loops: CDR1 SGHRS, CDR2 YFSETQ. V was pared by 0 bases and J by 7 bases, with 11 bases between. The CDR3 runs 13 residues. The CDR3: CASSLVGGREQYF. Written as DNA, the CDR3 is TGCGCCAGCAGCTTGGTAGGGGGACGGGAGCAGTACTTC.

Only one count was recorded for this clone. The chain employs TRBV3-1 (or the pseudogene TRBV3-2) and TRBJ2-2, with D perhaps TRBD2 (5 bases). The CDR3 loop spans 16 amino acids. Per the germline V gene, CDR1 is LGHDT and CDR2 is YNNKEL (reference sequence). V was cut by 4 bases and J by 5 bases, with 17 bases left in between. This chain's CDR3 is CASSRRGSTDTGELFF. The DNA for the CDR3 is TGTGCCAGCAGCCGTCGAGGGTCTACGGATACCGGGGAGCTGTTTTTT.

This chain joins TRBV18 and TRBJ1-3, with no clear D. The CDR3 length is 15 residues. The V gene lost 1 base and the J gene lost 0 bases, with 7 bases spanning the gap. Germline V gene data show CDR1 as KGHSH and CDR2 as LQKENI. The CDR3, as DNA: TGTGCCAGCTCACCACAGTCTTTCTCTGGAAACACCATATATTTT. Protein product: CASSPQSFSGNTIYF.

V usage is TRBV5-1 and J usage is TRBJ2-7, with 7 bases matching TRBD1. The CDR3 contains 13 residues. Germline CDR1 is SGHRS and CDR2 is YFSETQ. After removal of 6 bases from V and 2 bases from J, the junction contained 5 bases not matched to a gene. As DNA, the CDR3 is TGCGCCAGCAAGAGACAGGGCCCCTACGAGCAGTACTTC. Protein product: CASKRQGPYEQYF.

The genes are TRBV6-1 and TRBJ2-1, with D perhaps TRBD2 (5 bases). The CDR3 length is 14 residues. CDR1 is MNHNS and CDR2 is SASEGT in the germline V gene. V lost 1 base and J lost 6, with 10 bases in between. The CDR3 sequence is CASSEVRLANEQFF. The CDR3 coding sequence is TGTGCCAGCAGTGAAGTAAGGCTAGCCAATGAGCAGTTCTTC.

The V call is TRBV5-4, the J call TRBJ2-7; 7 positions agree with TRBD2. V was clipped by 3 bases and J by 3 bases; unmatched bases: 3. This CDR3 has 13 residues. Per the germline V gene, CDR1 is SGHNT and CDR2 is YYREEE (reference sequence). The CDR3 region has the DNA TGTGCCAGCAGCTGGGGGGAGGGCTACGAGCAGTACTTC. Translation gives CASSWGEGYEQYF.